This TCR beta chain was sequenced during a study of graft-versus-host responses after intestinal transplantation. Turning to the study itself: Every recipient underwent anti-thymocyte globulin induction, then tacrolimus and steroids for roughly 3 years. General study points: Early post-transplant declines in HvG were associated with peak levels of circulating GvH clones. Some patients had graft-donor T cell macrochimerism. In their allografts, the ratios of graft-versus-host to host-versus-graft T cell clones were high.

The CDR3 sequence is 15 residues long. Germline CDR1 reads KGHSH; CDR2 reads LQKENI. J gave up 2 bases and V 6 bases, and 10 bases lay outside the gene matches. Using immunoSEQ multiplex PCR, the repertoire was profiled, and TCRdb retains in-frame clones only, with some absent. The repertoire has about 120,000 clones, approximately 90% of them found once; the top ten carry approximately 0.17%. A remark on this clone: No antigen is known for it.

The V gene is TRBV18, the J gene TRBJ2-7; 7 nucleotides line up with TRBD2. The sample here was unstimulated CD4+ T cells sorted from spleen or lymph node cells, taken before intestinal transplant. This TCR was recovered from a human donor who received an intestinal transplant. The CDR3: CASSPGPGGPYEQYF. DNA for the CDR3: TGTGCCAGCTCTCCGGGACCGGGGGGACCCTACGAGCAGTACTTC. Combining the CDR3 with reference TRBV18 and TRBJ2-7 gives the whole variable domain NAGVMQNPRHLVRRRGQEARLRCSPMKGHSHVYWYRQLPEEGLKFMVYLQKENIIDESGMPKERFSAEFPKEGPSILRIQQVVRGDSAAYFCASSPGPGGPYEQYFGPGTRLTVT.